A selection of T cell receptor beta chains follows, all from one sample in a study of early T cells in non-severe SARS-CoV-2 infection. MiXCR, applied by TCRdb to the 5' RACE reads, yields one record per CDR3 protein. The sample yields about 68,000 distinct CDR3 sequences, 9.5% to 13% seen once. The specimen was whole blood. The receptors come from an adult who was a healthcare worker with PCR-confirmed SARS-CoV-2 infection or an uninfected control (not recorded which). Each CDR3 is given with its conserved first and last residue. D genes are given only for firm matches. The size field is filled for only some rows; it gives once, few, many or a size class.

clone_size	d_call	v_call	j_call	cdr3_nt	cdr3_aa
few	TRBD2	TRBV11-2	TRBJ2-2	TGTGCCAGCAGCTCGGGGGGTTCGACCGGGGAGCTGTTTTTT	CASSSGGSTGELFF
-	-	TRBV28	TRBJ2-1	TGTGCCAGCAGCCCCGCCAGGCTTGCCTCCTACAATGAGCAGTTCTTC	CASSPARLASYNEQFF
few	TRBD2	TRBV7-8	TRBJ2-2	TGTGCCAGCAGCTTAAGCGGGACTCACACCGGGGAGCTGTTTTTT	CASSLSGTHTGELFF
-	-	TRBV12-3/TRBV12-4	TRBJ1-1	TGTGCCAGCAGCCTAACCTGGGGAGGGATGGAAGACACTGAAGCTTTCTTT	CASSLTWGGMEDTEAFF
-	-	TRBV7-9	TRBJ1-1	TGTGCCAGCAGCATAAACGCCGAAGCTTTCTTT	CASSINAEAFF
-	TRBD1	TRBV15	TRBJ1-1	TGTGCCACCAGCGGGGGACAGGCGGGGACTGAAGCTTTCTTT	CATSGGQAGTEAFF
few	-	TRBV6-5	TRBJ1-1	TGTGCCAGCAGCAGACGACCGGGGTCACTCACTGAAGCTTTCTTT	CASSRRPGSLTEAFF
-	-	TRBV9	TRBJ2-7	TGTGCCAGCAGCACCGGGGCCTACTACGAGCAGTACTTC	CASSTGAYYEQYF
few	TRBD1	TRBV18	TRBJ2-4	TGTGCCAGCTCACCACGGGGACAGGCCAAAAACATTCAGTACTTC	CASSPRGQAKNIQYF
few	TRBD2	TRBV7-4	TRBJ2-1	TGTGCCAGCAGGGCCGGGACTAACTACAATGAGCAGTTCTTC	CASRAGTNYNEQFF
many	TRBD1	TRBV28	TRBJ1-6	TGTGCCAGCAGTTTCGTACAGGGGTATAATTCACCCCTCCACTTT	CASSFVQGYNSPLHF
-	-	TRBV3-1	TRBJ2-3	TGTGCCAGCAGCCAGCCTAGTCAGGAAGATACGCAGTATTTT	CASSQPSQEDTQYF
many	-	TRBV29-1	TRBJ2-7	TGCAGCGTTGTTACGGATAATATCTACGAGCAGTACTTT	CSVVTDNIYEQYF
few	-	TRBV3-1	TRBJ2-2	TGTGCCAGCAGCCAAAAGGTCACCGGGGAGCTGTTTTTT	CASSQKVTGELFF
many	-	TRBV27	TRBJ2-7	TGTGCCAGCAGTTTACGACAGTACGACTACGAGCAGTACTTC	CASSLRQYDYEQYF
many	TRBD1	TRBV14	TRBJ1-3	TGTGCCAGGGATTCGTCACGGGACAGCTCTGGAAACACCATATATTTT	CARDSSRDSSGNTIYF
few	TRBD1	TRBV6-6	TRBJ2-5	TGTGCCAGCAGTCCCGGGACAGGGTTGACCCAGTACTTC	CASSPGTGLTQYF
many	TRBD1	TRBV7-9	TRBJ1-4	TGTGCCAGCAGCGCGGGACAGGGTATAGAAAAACTGTTTTTT	CASSAGQGIEKLFF
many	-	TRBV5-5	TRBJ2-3	TGTGCCAGCAGCCTCCTCCCGGATACGCAGTATTTT	CASSLLPDTQYF
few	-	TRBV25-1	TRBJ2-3	TGTGCCAGCAGTGCCGTAGAGGGCTACACAGATACGCAGTATTTT	CASSAVEGYTDTQYF
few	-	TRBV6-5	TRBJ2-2	TGTGCCAGCACCTCTTCTTGGAGCGTTGGGGAGCTGTTTTTT	CASTSSWSVGELFF
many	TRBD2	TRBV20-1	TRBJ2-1	TGCAGTGCTCGACTAGCGGGTCTCAATGAGCAGTTCTTC	CSARLAGLNEQFF
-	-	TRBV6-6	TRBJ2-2	TGTGCCAGCAGCAAGTCACTGGCAGGAGGGGGCGGGGAGCTGTTTTTT	CASSKSLAGGGGELFF
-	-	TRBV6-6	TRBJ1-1	TGTGCCAGCAGTGGGAGCACTGAAGCTTTCTTT	CASSGSTEAFF
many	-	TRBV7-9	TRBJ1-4	TGTGCCAGCACCGATGGCGCACTGACCGCAACTAATGAAAAACTGTTTTTT	CASTDGALTATNEKLFF
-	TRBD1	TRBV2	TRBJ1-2	TGTGCCAGCAGTCCTGGGACGGGACAGGGATTCGATGGCTACACCTTC	CASSPGTGQGFDGYTF
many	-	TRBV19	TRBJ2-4	TGTGCCAGTAGTATAGTCGGACCCAAGGACATTCAGTACTTC	CASSIVGPKDIQYF
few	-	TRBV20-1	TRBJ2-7	TGCAGTGCTATCGGACCGAACCTAAACGAGCAGTACTTC	CSAIGPNLNEQYF
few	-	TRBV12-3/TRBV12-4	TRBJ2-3	TGTGCCAGCAGTTTAACGGGGGCGGGACTCGCAGATACGCAGTATTTT	CASSLTGAGLADTQYF
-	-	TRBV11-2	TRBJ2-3	TGTGCCAGCAGCCATAAAGCGGAGGGCGATACGCAGTATTTT	CASSHKAEGDTQYF